This T cell receptor (beta chain) was sequenced in a study of molecular identifiers for immune sequencing clone quantification. Germline CDR1 DFQATT, CDR2 SNEGSKA (reference sequence). This CDR3 is built from 12 residues. The authors built bulk TCR libraries by previously described methods with listed TCR primers. TCRdb called the PCR reads again in MiXCR, with one record for every CDR3 protein. This table holds 300,000 to 400,000 distinct CDR3 sequences, 24% found once. A CD8+CD4-CCR7+CD45RA+ gate was used to sort naive CD8 T cells. In this sample, this clonotype turned up a few times. As yet, its antigen is unknown. The junction and the germline gene differ at one end; a read error may be behind it. Overall study findings and caveats: Amid about a million naive cells, spiked Jurkat TCR RNA from one cell was reportedly still detectable. It was shown that clones above 20 RNA copies held over 98% of effector molecules, but under 1% in naive cells.

The sequenced sample was naive CD8+ T cells from blood, with Jurkat cell RNA spiked in. The sample's subset: FACS-sorted CD8+CD4-CCR7+CD45RA+ naive T cells. This sequence originates from a human donor in good health. Some libraries in this study had Jurkat cell RNA spiked in. The V gene is TRBV20-1, the J gene TRBJ2-7; D is undetermined. CDR3 sequence: CSASGVGYGQYF. The CDR3 DNA follows: TGCAGTGCTAGTGGGGTTGGGTACGGGCAGTACTTC.